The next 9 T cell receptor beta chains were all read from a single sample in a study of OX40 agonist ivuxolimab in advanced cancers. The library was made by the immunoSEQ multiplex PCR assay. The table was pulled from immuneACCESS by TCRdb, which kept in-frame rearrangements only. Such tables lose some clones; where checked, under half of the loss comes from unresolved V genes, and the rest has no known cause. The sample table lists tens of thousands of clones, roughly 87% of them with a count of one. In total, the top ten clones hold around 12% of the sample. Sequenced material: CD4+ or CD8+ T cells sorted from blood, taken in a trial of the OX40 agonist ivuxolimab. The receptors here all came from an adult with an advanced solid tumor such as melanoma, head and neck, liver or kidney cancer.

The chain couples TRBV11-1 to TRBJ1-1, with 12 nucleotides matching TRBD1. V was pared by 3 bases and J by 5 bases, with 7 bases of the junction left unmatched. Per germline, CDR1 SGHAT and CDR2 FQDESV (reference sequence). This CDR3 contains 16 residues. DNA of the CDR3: TGTGCCAGCAGCTTCCGGGACAGGGGGCTTAGAACTGAAGCTTTCTTT. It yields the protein CASSFRDRGLRTEAFF.

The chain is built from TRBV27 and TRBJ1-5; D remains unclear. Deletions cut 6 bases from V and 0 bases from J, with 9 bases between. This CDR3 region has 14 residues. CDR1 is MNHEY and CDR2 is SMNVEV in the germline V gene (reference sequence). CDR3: CASSPAGSNQPQHF. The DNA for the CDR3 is TGTGCCAGCAGCCCTGCGGGTAGCAATCAGCCCCAGCATTTT.

The CDR3: CASTQAIGETQYF. CDR3 coding DNA: TGTGCCAGCACTCAGGCCATTGGGGAGACCCAGTACTTC. The chain combines TRBV6-1 with TRBJ2-5; no clear D. The CDR3 contains 13 residues. V lost 7 bases and J lost 5, with 14 bases in between. Germline CDR1 and CDR2: MNHNS and SASEGT.

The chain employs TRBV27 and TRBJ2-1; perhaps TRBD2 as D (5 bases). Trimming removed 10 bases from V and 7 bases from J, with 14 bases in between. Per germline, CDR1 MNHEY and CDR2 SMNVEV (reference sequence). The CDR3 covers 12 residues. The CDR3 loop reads CAIFSGKNEQFF. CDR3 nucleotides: TGTGCCATCTTCTCCGGGAAGAATGAGCAGTTCTTC.

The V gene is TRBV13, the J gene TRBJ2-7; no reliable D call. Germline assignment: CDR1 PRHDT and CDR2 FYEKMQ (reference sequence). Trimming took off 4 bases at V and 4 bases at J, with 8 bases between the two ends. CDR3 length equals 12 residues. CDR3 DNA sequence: TGTGCCAGCAGCTCCTCCTTATACGAGCAGTACTTC. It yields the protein CASSSSLYEQYF.

DNA for the CDR3: TGTGCCAGCGCCCGAAGGGGGGAGAGGTACGAGCAGTACTTC. It codes for CASARRGERYEQYF. The chain combines TRBV27 with TRBJ2-7; the D gene could be TRBD1 or TRBD2 (6 bases each). This CDR3 comprises 14 residues. The V gene lost 8 bases and the J gene lost 4 bases, with 18 bases spanning the gap. CDR1 and CDR2 (germline): MNHEY, SMNVEV (reference sequence).

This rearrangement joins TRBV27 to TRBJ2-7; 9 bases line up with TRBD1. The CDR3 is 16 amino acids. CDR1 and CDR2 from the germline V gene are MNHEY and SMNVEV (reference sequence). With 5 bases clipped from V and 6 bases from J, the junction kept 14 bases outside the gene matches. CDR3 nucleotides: TGTGCCAGCAGTCCTATAACAGGGGGCGTAAGTTCCGAGCAGTACTTC. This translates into CASSPITGGVSSEQYF.

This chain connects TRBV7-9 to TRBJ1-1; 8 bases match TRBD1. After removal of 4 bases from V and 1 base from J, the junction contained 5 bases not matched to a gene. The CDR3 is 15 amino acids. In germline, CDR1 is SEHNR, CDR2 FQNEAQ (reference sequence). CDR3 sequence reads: CASSSRQGTNTEAFF. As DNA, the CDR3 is TGTGCCAGCAGCTCTAGACAGGGGACGAACACTGAAGCTTTCTTT.

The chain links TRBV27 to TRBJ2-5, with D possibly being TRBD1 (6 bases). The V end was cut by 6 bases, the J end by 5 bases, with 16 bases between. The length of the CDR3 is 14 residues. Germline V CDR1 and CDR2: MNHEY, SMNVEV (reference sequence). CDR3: CASSYDRSGETQYF. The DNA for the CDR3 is TGTGCCAGCAGCTATGACAGGTCGGGGGAGACCCAGTACTTC.